Sequencing of this T cell receptor (beta chain) was carried out in a study of blood T cell repertoires in COVID-19 (dated by TCRdb to the early 2020s). Context from the whole study: Samples from collaborators originated in the United States, Italy and Spain and spanned both the acute and convalescent phases of COVID-19. The prospective study material was composed of cDNA or gDNA derived from T cells, B-cell-depleted T cells, or PBMCs. Deeply sampled blood TCRbeta repertoires from subjects exposed to, actively infected with, or recovered from COVID-19 were included in the dataset. The repertoires were made available in a free public database intended to serve as a resource for research on the immune response to SARS-CoV-2. Samples were obtained from the ongoing ImmuneRACE study (first 160 participants) and from 1,200 or so subjects provided by 6 global collaborators. A de-identified subject ID, COVID-19 status, age in years and sex were almost always included in the sample metadata. Where HLA class I and class II types were available, the types were taken from metadata supplied by the sample provider, not from assay-based typing.

TCRbeta CDR3 regions were amplified from genomic DNA using the immunoSEQ Assay, a bias-controlled multiplex PCR. The published analysis was carried out like this. The number of nucleated cells in each sample was estimated by amplification of reference gene primers within the assay. Sequence reads were collapsed and filtered to measure the absolute abundance of every unique TCRbeta CDR3 rearrangement. For each sample, productive Simpson clonality was calculated by taking the square root of Simpson's diversity index across productive rearrangements. Here the immuneACCESS table is served through TCRdb, limited to in-frame sequences with V and J called. Missing clones are a known gap in these copies; in checked studies unresolved V genes cover under half, and the rest lacks a known reason. Clonal size and the V and J genes are those of that table, whereas D and trimming came from the DNA. The sample table lists roughly 68,000 clones, around 90% of them with a count of one. Together, the top ten hold 4.5% to 6% of the sample.

Whole blood was collected in K2EDTA tubes by collaborating institutions according to the institutions' own protocols. For TCRbeta analysis, collaborators shipped samples in one of three forms: frozen whole blood, isolated PBMCs, or DNA extracted from either of those sample types. Points on this clone: The specificity of this receptor is unknown. No much larger clone is present one base from it, and per-base qualities are unavailable.

The germline V and J ends show losses of 5 bases and 0 bases respectively, and no gene match explains 4 bases of the junction. Counted from cysteine to phenylalanine, this CDR3 has 16 amino acids. CDR3 DNA is the only sequence kept; it has 48 bases, read in frame from the first base. The germline V gene (reference sequence) specifies SEHNR as CDR1 and FQNEAQ as CDR2. The paper's findings and limits, for the study overall: How much clinical and demographic metadata was included differed by source and by participant, and the metadata was provided uncurated.

The V gene is TRBV7-9 and the J gene is TRBJ2-1, with 10 central nucleotides matching TRBD2. This clonotype originated in a human donor in a cohort sampled during active COVID-19. Sequences were obtained from peripheral blood. The DNA sequence is TGTGCCAGCAGCCCTTTAGCGGGGGGCTCCTACAATGAGCAGTTCTTC. Its protein is CASSPLAGGSYNEQFF. Where the CDR3 stops, the reference TRBV7-9 and TRBJ2-1 genes take over; the full variable domain is DTGVSQNPRHKITKRGQNVTFRCDPISEHNRLYWYRQTLGQGPEFLTYFQNEAQLEKSRLLSDRFSAERPKGSFSTLEIQRTEQGDSAMYLCASSPLAGGSYNEQFFGPGTRLTVL.